Included here is one TCR beta chain sequence, with context. What it binds is unknown. The J segment lost 4 bases and the V segment lost 6 bases, leaving 8 bases of the junction unmatched. From germline, CDR1 is MDHEN and CDR2 SYDVKM. The CDR3 runs to 16 residues. The data were obtained in a study of OX40 agonist ivuxolimab in advanced cancers. Study context: Checkpoint inhibitors had been given previously to roughly 40% of patients.

Here immunoSEQ multiplex PCR was the method, and the copy in TCRdb shows in-frame clones only, minus some. The sample lists some 73,000 clones; around nine tenths were seen once. General observations from the study: Partial responders at 0.1-3.0 mg/kg had among the lowest clonal expansion. In CD8+ T cells, expanded clones were on average more numerous than in CD4+. The antigen specificity of the peripheral T cells (those that were expanded) was not determined.

The material was CD4+ or CD8+ T cells sorted from blood, obtained in a trial of the OX40 agonist ivuxolimab. This receptor was obtained from an adult with an advanced solid tumor such as melanoma, head and neck, liver or kidney cancer. The chain employs TRBV28 and TRBJ2-2, with TRBD1 matching 10 bases. The DNA of the CDR3 is TGTGCCAGCAGCCGACATCGGACAGGGGGCACCGGGGAGCTGTTTTTT. Translated, it gives CASSRHRTGGTGELFF.